Sequencing of this T cell receptor beta chain was carried out in a study of cytomegalovirus exposure and HLA in healthy donors. About the study: Earlier findings included approximately 120 million unique TCR beta sequences obtained from 180 million or so T cells.

Trimming removed 0 bases at V and 6 bases at J, with 10 bases between. This CDR3 has 14 amino acids. Germline V gene sequence: CDR1 SEHNR, CDR2 FQNEAQ (reference sequence). PCR primers comprised 60 Vbeta and 13 Jbeta primers. Some clones are missing from TCRdb's copy, which holds only in-frame ones; the method was immunoSEQ multiplex PCR. This sample has 100,000 to 150,000 clones, with nearly 85% found just once. This TCR was sampled from a boy younger than 18 in good health and CMV-seronegative. Sample: PBMCs. The chain has TRBV7-9 and TRBJ2-3, with D uncertain. CDR3: CASSLADFSDTQYF. The CDR3 DNA sequence: TGTGCCAGCAGCTTAGCAGACTTCTCGGATACGCAGTATTTT.